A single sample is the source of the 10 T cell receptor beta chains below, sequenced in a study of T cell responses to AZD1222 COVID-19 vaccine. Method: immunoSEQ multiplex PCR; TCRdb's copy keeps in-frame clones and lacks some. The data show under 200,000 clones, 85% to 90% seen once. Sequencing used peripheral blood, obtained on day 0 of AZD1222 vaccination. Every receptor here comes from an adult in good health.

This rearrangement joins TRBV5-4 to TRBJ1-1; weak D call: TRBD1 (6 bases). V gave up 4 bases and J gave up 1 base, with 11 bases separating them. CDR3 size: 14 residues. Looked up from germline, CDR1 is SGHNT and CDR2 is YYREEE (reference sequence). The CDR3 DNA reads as TGTGCCAGCAGCCTGGCGGACAGGAACACTGAAGCTTTCTTT. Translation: CASSLADRNTEAFF.

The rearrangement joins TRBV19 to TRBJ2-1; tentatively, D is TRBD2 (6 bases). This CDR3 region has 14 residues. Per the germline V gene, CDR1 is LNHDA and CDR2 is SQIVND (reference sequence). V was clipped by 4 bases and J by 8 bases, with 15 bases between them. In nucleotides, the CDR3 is TGTGCCAGTAGTAGGGGGGTCTCGGTAGATGAGCAGTTCTTC. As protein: CASSRGVSVDEQFF.

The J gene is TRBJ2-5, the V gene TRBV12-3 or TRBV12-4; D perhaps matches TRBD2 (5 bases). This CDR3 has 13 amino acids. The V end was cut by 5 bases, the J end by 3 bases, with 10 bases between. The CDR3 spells CASSHLAKETQYF. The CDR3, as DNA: TGTGCCAGCAGTCACCTAGCAAAAGAGACCCAGTACTTC.

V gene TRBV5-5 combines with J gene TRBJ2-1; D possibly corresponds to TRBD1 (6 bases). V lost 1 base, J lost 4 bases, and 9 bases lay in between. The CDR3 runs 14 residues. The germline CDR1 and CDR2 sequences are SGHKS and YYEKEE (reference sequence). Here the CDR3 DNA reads TGTGCCAGCAGCTTGCAGGGGCAGTACAATGAGCAGTTCTTC. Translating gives CASSLQGQYNEQFF.

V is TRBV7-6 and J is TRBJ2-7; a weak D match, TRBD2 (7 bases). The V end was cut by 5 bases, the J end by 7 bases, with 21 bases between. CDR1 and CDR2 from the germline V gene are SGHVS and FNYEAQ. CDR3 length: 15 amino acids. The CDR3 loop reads CASSPGSSGGGEQYF. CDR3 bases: TGTGCCAGCAGCCCCGGTTCTAGCGGAGGGGGGGAGCAGTACTTC.

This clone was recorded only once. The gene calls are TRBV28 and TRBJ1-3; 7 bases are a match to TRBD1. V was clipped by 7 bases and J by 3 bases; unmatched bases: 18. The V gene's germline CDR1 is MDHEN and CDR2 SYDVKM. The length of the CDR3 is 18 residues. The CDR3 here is CASTTLGGGGDSGNTIYF. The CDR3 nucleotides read TGTGCCAGCACCACCCTGGGGGGTGGCGGGGACAGTGGAAACACCATATATTTT.

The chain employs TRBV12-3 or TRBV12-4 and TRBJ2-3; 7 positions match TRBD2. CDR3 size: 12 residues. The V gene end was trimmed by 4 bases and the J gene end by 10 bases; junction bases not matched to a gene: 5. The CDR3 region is CASSWDYPAQYF. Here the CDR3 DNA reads TGTGCCAGCAGTTGGGACTATCCTGCGCAGTATTTT.

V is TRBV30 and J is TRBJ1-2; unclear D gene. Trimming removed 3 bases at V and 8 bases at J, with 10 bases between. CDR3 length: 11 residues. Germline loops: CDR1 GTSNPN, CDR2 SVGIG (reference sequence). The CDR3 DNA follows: TGTGCCTGGAGATTCGGGGTGGGCTACACCTTC. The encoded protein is CAWRFGVGYTF.

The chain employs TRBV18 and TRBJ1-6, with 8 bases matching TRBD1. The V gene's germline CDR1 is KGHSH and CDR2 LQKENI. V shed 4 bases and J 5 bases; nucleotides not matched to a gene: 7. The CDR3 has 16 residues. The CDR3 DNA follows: TGTGCCAGCTCACTAGCGACAGGGGTCGATAATTCACCCCTCCACTTT. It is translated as CASSLATGVDNSPLHF.

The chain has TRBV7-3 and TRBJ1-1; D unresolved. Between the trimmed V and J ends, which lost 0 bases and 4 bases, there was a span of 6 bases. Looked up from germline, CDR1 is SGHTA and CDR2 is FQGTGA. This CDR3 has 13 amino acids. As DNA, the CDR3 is TGTGCCAGCAGCTTAACTCCTCGCACTGAAGCTTTCTTT. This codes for CASSLTPRTEAFF.